This is a list of T cell receptor beta chains from one sample in a study of shared clonotypes between healthy human individuals. Assay used: immunoSEQ multiplex PCR; TCRdb lists only in-frame clones, some missing. The table includes 450,000 to 500,000 clones, 60% to 85% detected once. Sequenced: PBMCs. The receptor set was obtained from a woman aged 40 to 50 in good health. Some clones in this sample may be carry-over from other donors' samples. The CDR3 runs from the conserved cysteine through the conserved F or W. D genes are given only for firm matches. Clone size is not always given. Where it is, it says once, few, many or a class for expanded clones.

length,V,J,size,D,CDR3,DNA
15,TRBV7-9,TRBJ2-5,few,TRBD2,CASSLLAGIQETQYF,TGTGCCAGCAGCCTACTAGCGGGAATACAAGAGACCCAGTACTTC
13,TRBV7-9,TRBJ2-7,few,-,CASTRGGDYEQYF,TGTGCCAGCACCCGAGGGGGGGACTACGAGCAGTACTTC
18,TRBV4-3,TRBJ2-7,-,TRBD1,CASSQETGDLRLGYEQYF,TGCGCCAGCAGCCAAGAGACAGGGGACCTAAGACTAGGGTACGAGCAGTACTTC
11,TRBV27,TRBJ1-4,-,TRBD1,CAGRAGGKLFF,TGTGCCGGCAGGGCAGGGGGAAAACTGTTTTTT
14,TRBV4-2,TRBJ1-5,many,TRBD1,CASSQPGTAWPQHF,TGTGCCAGCAGCCAACCAGGGACAGCCTGGCCCCAGCATTTT
15,TRBV6-5,TRBJ2-7,-,TRBD1,CASSYNRDRVYEQYF,TGTGCCAGCAGTTACAACCGGGACAGGGTCTACGAGCAGTACTTC
16,TRBV5-1,TRBJ2-2,-,TRBD2,CASSTSSGGNTGELFF,TGCGCCAGCAGCACAAGTTCGGGAGGGAACACCGGGGAGCTGTTTTTT
16,TRBV7-4,TRBJ1-2,-,TRBD1,CASSRSWDRVSYGCTF,TGTGCCAGCAGCCGAAGTTGGGACAGGGTTAGCTATGGCTGCACCTTC
15,TRBV9,TRBJ2-7,-,-,CASSVGDIGAYEQYF,TGTGCCAGCAGCGTGGGGGACATAGGAGCCTACGAGCAGTACTTC
17,TRBV28,TRBJ2-1,-,TRBD1,CASKGLTGLSSYNEQFF,TGTGCCAGCAAGGGGTTGACAGGGTTAAGCTCCTACAATGAGCAGTTCTTC
14,TRBV21-1,TRBJ1-5,-,-,CASSPTHSNQPQHF,TGTGCCAGCAGCCCAACGCATAGCAATCAGCCCCAGCATTTT